Presented here are 18 T cell receptor beta chains from one specimen sequenced in a study of CD8 T cells in ankylosing spondylitis. TCRdb fed the 5' RACE reads into MiXCR, producing one record per CDR3 protein. Of about 240,000 distinct CDR3 sequences listed, over 8.5% are singletons. The sample comprised blood, either unsorted or a sorted T cell fraction (not recorded which). The source is a male donor with ankylosing spondylitis or in good health (not recorded which).

The rearrangement links TRBV20-1 to TRBJ1-2; 7 bases align to TRBD1. With V trimmed by 6 bases and J by 8 bases, 9 bases remained unmatched. The CDR3 consists of 12 residues. The germline V gene has CDR1 DFQATT and CDR2 SNEGSKA (reference sequence). The CDR3 region has the DNA TGCAGTGCCGAACAGGGGCCAGGAGGCTACACCTTC. The encoded protein is CSAEQGPGGYTF.

Ten or more counts support this clonotype. The CDR3 DNA sequence: TGTGCCAGCAGCATCCGAGGCAGGTCACGAGACATTCAGTACTTC. Its translation: CASSIRGRSRDIQYF. The chain couples TRBV7-8 to TRBJ2-4; D not certain. CDR1 is SGHVS, CDR2 FQNEAQ, per germline. This CDR3 has 15 amino acids. V lost 5 bases and J 8 bases, leaving 19 bases between the germline ends.

This clonotype was counted ten times or more. J is TRBJ2-7 and V is TRBV25-1, with a possible D match to TRBD2 (6 bases). The germline V and J ends were trimmed by 5 bases and 7 bases, with 9 bases remaining between them. Germline loops: CDR1 MGHDK, CDR2 SYGVNS. There are 11 residues in the CDR3. The CDR3, as DNA: TGTGCCAGCAGTAACGGGAGAGAGCAGTACTTC. It codes for CASSNGREQYF.

This clonotype was observed a handful of times. At one boundary the junction diverges from the germline segment, which might be a read error. The chain combines TRBV7-7 with TRBJ2-3, with D possibly TRBD1 on 6 matching bases. There are 15 residues in the CDR3. The V gene's germline CDR1 is SSHAT and CDR2 FNYEAQ (reference sequence). The CDR3 DNA follows: TGTGCTAGCAGCTCAGGACAGTTTAGCACAGATACGCAGTATTTT. Its translation is CASSSGQFSTDTQYF.

There are a few counts of this clonotype. The chain carries TRBV4-3 and TRBJ2-3; perhaps TRBD1 as D (6 bases). The CDR3 totals 16 residues. Germline values: CDR1 LGHNA, CDR2 YSLEER. V was trimmed by 4 bases and J by 4 bases, leaving 18 bases between them. In DNA, the CDR3 is TGCGCCAGCAGCCTCGTAGGGGCAGGGGTAGCAGATACGCAGTATTTT. It yields the protein CASSLVGAGVADTQYF.

In this sample, this clonotype turned up many times. J is TRBJ1-6 and V is TRBV19; D not resolved. Germline-derived CDR1 and CDR2 are LNHDA and SQIVND (reference sequence). The CDR3 loop spans 17 amino acids. The V end lost 3 bases, the J end lost 2 bases, and 14 bases lay between the germline ends. The CDR3 sequence: CASSIGGSQTYNSPLHF. As DNA, the CDR3 is TGTGCCAGTAGTATTGGAGGCAGCCAAACCTATAATTCACCCCTCCACTTT.

This clonotype was found many times. CDR3 in amino acids: CASSSKAFEAFF. CDR3 bases: TGTGCCAGCAGCTCGAAGGCGTTTGAAGCTTTCTTT. The V and J genes are TRBV7-9 and TRBJ1-1; D gene ambiguous. Germline V gene sequence: CDR1 SEHNR, CDR2 FQNEAQ (reference sequence). CDR3 size: 12 residues. Deletions cut 4 bases from V and 7 bases from J, with 10 bases between.

The chain links TRBV7-8 to TRBJ2-1, with 7 bases fitting TRBD2. The ends lost 5 bases at V and 9 bases at J; junction bases unmatched: 19. The CDR3 loop spans 17 amino acids. In germline, CDR1 is SGHVS, CDR2 FQNEAQ. In nucleotides, the CDR3 is TGTGCCAGCAGCCGGTACGAAGGCGGGAGTGGGGTAGGTGAGCAGTTCTTC. Amino acids: CASSRYEGGSGVGEQFF.

At least ten counts were recorded for this clonotype. The genes are TRBV6-1 and TRBJ1-5; weak D call: TRBD1 (5 bases). The length of the CDR3 is 12 residues. Germline V gene sequence: CDR1 MNHNS, CDR2 SASEGT. Trimming took 0 bases from V and 9 from J, leaving 6 bases between them. The CDR3 region is CASSEAGGPQHF. CDR3 coding DNA: TGTGCCAGCAGTGAAGCTGGGGGGCCCCAGCATTTT.

This clonotype was counted only a few times. V and J are TRBV29-1 and TRBJ1-1, with D tentatively TRBD1 (5 bases). The CDR3 has 13 residues. V dropped 6 bases and J dropped 2 bases, with 13 bases sitting between them. Germline V CDR1 and CDR2: SQVTM, ANQGSEA. In nucleotides, the CDR3 is TGCAGCGTAACCACAGGATTTAACACTGAAGCTTTCTTT. It specifies CSVTTGFNTEAFF.

Ten or more counts support this clonotype. J is TRBJ2-1 and V is TRBV5-1; 12 nucleotides match TRBD2. This CDR3 has 15 residues. Looked up from germline, CDR1 is SGHRS and CDR2 is YFSETQ. V lost 4 bases, J lost 10 bases, and 9 bases stayed unmatched. The CDR3 DNA reads as TGCGCCAGCAGCCTCACTAGCGGGGGGACCCTCGAGCAGTTCTTC. Residues: CASSLTSGGTLEQFF.

This clonotype was seen a handful of times. The chain joins TRBV20-1 to TRBJ2-5; 8 bases fit TRBD2. V dropped 6 bases and J dropped 5; count of bases not matched to a gene: 14. Germline values: CDR1 DFQATT, CDR2 SNEGSKA (reference sequence). The CDR3 sequence is 15 residues long. CDR3 loop: CSATPGLGRSETQYF. The DNA of the CDR3 is TGCAGTGCGACTCCGGGACTAGGGCGGTCGGAGACCCAGTACTTC.

This clonotype was recorded many times. The rearrangement uses TRBV12-3 or TRBV12-4 and TRBJ2-5; the match to TRBD1 covers 7 bases. The CDR3 has 12 amino acids. Trimming took 4 bases from V and 11 from J; bases not matched to a gene: 7. CDR3 residues: CASSYDRDSQYF. DNA for the CDR3: TGTGCCAGCAGTTACGACAGGGATTCTCAGTACTTC.

This clonotype was counted a single time. The chain has TRBV10-2 and TRBJ2-2; D tentatively fits TRBD1 or TRBD2 (6 bases each). This CDR3 comprises 16 residues. V was shortened by 6 bases and J by 2 bases, with 16 bases between the two germline ends. From germline, CDR1 is WSHSY and CDR2 SAAADI. This chain's CDR3 is CASSPRGDLNTGELFF. CDR3 nucleotide sequence: TGCGCCAGCAGCCCAAGGGGGGACTTAAACACCGGGGAGCTGTTTTTT.

This clonotype was seen ten or more times. The chain couples TRBV7-2 to TRBJ2-7; D ambiguous. Germline lookup yields CDR1 SGHTA and CDR2 FQGNSA. With 0 bases removed from V and 4 bases from J, the gap between germline ends came to 13 bases. This CDR3 region has 15 residues. The DNA for the CDR3 is TGTGCCAGCAGCTTAGCGATGGCTAGGGCATACGAGCAGTACTTC. This encodes CASSLAMARAYEQYF.

This clonotype was found many times. The V gene is TRBV20-1, the J gene TRBJ2-1, with D tentatively TRBD1 (6 bases). Per germline, CDR1 DFQATT and CDR2 SNEGSKA (reference sequence). The CDR3 extends over 14 amino acids. The V and J ends lost 0 bases and 5 bases respectively, with 11 bases between them. The CDR3 reads CSARDLQGHNEQFF. As DNA, the CDR3 is TGCAGTGCTAGAGATCTACAGGGACACAATGAGCAGTTCTTC.

This clonotype was counted at least ten times. The V and J genes are TRBV3-1 and TRBJ2-1, with TRBD1 identical over 8 bases. V dropped 2 bases and J dropped 4; count of bases not matched to a gene: 7. Germline V lookup: CDR1 LGHDT, CDR2 YNNKEL (reference sequence). CDR3 size: 16 residues. The CDR3 DNA sequence: TGTGCCAGCAGCCAACCGCCAGGGGGCCTATACAATGAGCAGTTCTTC. This translates into CASSQPPGGLYNEQFF.

The chain recombines TRBV20-1 with TRBJ1-1; tentatively, D is TRBD1 (5 bases). This CDR3 has 18 residues. Germline CDR1 and CDR2: DFQATT and SNEGSKA (reference sequence). Trimming stripped 8 bases from V and 3 bases from J, with 31 bases between. CDR3 protein: CSLKTRSGYRFSDTEAFF. CDR3 sequence (DNA): TGCAGTCTCAAAACCCGATCAGGGTACCGGTTCTCTGACACTGAAGCTTTCTTT.